This TCR delta chain was sequenced for a study of gamma-delta chains in newborns, infants, children. Study information: Innate gammadelta T cells reportedly expand polyclonally right after birth, driven by microbial exposure, per the title.

TCRdb redid the clone calls on the reads with CATT. The sample has roughly 5,200 delta-chain clones, roughly 5.1% seen once; the top ten hold 5% to 7%. Concerning this clone: With a much larger clone just one base away, this may be a read error.

Per the germline V gene, CDR1 is GEAIGNYY and CDR2 is EKD. CDR3 size: 19 residues. The chain recombines TRDV2 with TRDJ1, with D hard to call. Sequencing used blood. The sequence derives from a child who was a newborn, infant or young child, either healthy, febrile or measles-vaccinated (not recorded which). The CDR3 DNA reads as TGTGCCTGTGACACCGTGGCCGGTTATGGGTCGGACCCTTACCTTAAACTCACCTTT. Amino acid sequence: CACDTVAGYGSDPYLKLTF.